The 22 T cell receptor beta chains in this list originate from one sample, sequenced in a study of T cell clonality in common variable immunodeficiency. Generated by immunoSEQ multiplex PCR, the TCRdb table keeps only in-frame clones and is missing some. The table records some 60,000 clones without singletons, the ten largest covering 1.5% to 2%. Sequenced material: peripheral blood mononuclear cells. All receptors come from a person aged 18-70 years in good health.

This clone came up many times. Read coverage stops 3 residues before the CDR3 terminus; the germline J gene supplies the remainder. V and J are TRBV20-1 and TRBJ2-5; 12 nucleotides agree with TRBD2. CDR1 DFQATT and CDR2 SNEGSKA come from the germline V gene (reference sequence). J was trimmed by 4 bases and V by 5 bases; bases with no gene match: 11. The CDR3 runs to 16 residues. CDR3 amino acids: CSAPRLASGRGETQYF. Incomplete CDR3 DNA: TGCAGTGCTCCCCGTCTTGCTAGCGGGAGGGGAGAGACC.

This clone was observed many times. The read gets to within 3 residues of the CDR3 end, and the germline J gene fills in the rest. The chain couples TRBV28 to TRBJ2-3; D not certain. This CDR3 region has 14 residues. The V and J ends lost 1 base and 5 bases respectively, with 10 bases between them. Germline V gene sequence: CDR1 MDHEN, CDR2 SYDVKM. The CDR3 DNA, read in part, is TGTGCCAGCAGTTTATCACTTTCGCGAGATACG. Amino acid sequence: CASSLSLSRDT. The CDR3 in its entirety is CASSLSLSRDTQYF.

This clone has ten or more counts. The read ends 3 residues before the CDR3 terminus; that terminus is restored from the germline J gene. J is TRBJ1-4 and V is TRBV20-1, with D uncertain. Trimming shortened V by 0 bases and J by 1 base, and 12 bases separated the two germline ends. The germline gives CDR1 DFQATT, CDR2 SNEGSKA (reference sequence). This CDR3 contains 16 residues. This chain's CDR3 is CSARDPGRGTNEKLFF. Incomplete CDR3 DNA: TGCAGTGCTAGAGATCCGGGGAGAGGAACTAATGAAAAA.

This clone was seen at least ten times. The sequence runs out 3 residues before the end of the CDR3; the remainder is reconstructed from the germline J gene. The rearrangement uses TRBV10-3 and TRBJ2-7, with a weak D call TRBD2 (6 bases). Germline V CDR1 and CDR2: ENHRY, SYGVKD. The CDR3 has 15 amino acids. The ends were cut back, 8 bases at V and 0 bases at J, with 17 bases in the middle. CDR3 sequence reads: CAIELGARGSYEQYF. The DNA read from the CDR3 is TGTGCCATCGAACTCGGCGCGCGGGGCTCCTACGAG.

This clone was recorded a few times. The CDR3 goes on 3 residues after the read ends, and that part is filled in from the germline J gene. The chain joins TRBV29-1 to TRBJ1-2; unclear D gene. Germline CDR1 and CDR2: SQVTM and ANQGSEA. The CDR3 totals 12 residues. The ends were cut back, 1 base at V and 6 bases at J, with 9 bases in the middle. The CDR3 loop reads CSVEAAVDGYTF. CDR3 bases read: TGCAGCGTTGAAGCCGCCGTAGATGGC.

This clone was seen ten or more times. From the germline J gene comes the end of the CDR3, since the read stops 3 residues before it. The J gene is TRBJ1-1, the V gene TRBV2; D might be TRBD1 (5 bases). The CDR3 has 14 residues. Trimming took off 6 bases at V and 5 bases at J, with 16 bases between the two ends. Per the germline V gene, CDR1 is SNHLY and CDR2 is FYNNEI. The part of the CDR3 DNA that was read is TGTGCCAGCAGCCTCATCTCACAGGATACTGAA. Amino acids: CASSLISQDTE. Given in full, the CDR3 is CASSLISQDTEAFF.

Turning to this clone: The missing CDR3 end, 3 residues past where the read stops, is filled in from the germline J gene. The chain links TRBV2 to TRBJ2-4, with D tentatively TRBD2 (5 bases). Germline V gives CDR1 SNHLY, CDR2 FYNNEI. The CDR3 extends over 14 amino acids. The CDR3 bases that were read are TGTGCCAGCAGTGAAGATGGTACGAGTCGGGGT. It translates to CASSEDGTSRG. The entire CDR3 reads CASSEDGTSRGQYF.

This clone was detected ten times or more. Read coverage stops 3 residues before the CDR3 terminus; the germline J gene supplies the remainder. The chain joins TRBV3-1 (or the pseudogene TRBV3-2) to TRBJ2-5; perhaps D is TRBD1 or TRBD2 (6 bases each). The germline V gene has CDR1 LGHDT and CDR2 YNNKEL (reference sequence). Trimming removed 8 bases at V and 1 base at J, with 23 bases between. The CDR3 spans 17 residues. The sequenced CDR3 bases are TGTGCCAGCCGCCGAGGGGGAGGCCAGGGCCTCCAAGAGACC. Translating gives CASRRGGGQGLQET. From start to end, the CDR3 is CASRRGGGQGLQETQYF.

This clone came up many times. The part of the CDR3 DNA that was read is TGTGCCAGCAGCTTGACAGGGGGCAATCAGCCC. This gives the protein CASSLTGGNQP. The whole CDR3 region reads CASSLTGGNQPQHF. V gene TRBV7-9 combines with J gene TRBJ1-5; the match to TRBD1 covers 8 bases. The read ends 3 residues before the CDR3 terminus; that terminus is restored from the germline J gene. This CDR3 region has 14 residues. Germline-derived CDR1 and CDR2 are SEHNR and FQNEAQ (reference sequence). V gave up 3 bases and J gave up 2 bases; unmatched junction bases: 0.

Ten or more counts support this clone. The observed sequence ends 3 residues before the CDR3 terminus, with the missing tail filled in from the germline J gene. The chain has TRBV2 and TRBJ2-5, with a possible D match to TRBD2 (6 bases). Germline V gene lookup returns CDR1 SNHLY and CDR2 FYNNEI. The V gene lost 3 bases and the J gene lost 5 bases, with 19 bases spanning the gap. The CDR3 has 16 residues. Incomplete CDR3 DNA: TGTGCCAGCAGTGACCTTGCACTAGCCTCCCGGGAGACC. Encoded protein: CASSDLALASRET. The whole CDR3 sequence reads CASSDLALASRETQYF.

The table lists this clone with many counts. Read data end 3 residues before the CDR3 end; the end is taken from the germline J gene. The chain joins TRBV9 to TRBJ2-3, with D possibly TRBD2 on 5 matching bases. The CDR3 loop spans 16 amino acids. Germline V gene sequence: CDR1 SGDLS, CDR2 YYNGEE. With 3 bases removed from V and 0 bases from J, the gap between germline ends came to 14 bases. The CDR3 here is CASSAGLSDSTDTQYF. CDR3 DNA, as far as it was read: TGTGCCAGCAGCGCCGGACTCTCAGATAGCACAGATACG.

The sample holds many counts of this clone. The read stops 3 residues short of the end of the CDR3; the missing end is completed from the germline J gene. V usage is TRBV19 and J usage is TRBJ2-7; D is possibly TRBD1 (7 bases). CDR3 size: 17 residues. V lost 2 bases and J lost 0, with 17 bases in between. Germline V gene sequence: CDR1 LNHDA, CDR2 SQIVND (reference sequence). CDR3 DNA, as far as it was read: TGTGCCAGTAGTATAAGGTGGCAGGGGGGAATCTCCTACGAG. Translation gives CASSIRWQGGISYE. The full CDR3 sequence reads CASSIRWQGGISYEQYF. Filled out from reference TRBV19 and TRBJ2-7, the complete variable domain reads DGGITQSPKYLFRKEGQNVTLSCEQNLNHDAMYWYRQDPGQGLRLIYYSQIVNDFQKGDIAEGYSVSREKKESFPLTVTSAQKNPTAFYLCASSIRWQGGISYEQYFGPGTRLTVT.

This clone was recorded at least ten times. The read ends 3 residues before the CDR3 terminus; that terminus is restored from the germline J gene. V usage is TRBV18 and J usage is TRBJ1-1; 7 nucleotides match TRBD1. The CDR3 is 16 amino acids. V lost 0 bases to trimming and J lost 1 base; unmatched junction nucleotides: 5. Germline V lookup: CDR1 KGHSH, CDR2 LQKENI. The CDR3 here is CASSPPGRGENTEAFF. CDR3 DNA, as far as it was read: TGTGCCAGCTCACCACCGGGCAGGGGGGAGAACACTGAA.

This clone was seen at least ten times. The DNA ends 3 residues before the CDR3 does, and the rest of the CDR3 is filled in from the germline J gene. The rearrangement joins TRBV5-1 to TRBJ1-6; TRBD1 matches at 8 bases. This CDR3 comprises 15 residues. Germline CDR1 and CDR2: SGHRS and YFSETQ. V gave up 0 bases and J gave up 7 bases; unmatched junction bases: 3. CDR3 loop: CASSLEGQVNSPLHF. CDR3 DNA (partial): TGCGCCAGCAGCTTGGAGGGACAGGTCAATTCACCC.

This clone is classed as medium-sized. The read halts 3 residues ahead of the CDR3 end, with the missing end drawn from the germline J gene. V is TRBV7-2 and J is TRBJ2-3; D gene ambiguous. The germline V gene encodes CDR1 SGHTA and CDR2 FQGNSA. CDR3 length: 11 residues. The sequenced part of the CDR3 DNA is TGTGCCAGCAGCTTTTTAGTGACG. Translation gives CASSFLVT. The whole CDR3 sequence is CASSFLVTQYF.

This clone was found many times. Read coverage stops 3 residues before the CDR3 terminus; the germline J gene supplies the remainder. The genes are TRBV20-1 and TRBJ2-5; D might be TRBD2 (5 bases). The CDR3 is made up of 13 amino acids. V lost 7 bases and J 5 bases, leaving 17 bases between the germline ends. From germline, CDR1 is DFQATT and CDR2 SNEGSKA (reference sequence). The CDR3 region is CSDQSSPGETQYF. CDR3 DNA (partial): TGCAGTGACCAATCATCCCCGGGGGAGACC.

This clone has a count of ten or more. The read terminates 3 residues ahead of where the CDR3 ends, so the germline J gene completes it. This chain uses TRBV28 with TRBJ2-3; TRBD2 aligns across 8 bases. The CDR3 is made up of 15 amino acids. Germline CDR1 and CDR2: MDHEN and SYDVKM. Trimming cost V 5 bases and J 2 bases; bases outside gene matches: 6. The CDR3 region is CASSSAGGLTDTQYF. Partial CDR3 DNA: TGTGCCAGCAGTAGTGCGGGAGGCCTCACAGATACG.

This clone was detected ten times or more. CDR3 loop: CASSPGFGTGAYEQYF. CDR3 DNA, as far as it was read: TGTGCCAGTAGTCCAGGGTTCGGGACAGGGGCTTACGAG. The gene calls are TRBV19 and TRBJ2-7; 10 bases agree with TRBD1. The read halts 3 residues ahead of the CDR3 end, with the missing end drawn from the germline J gene. The CDR3 covers 16 residues. CDR1 and CDR2 (germline): LNHDA, SQIVND (reference sequence). V shed 5 bases, J shed 4 bases, and the junction held 11 bases outside the gene matches.

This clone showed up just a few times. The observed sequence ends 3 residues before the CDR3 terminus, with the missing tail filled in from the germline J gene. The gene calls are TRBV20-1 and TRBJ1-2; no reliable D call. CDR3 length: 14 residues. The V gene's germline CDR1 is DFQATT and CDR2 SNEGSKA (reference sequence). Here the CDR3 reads CSARPPLIRSRYTF. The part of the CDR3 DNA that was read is TGCAGTGCTAGGCCCCCTTTAATCAGAAGTCGC.

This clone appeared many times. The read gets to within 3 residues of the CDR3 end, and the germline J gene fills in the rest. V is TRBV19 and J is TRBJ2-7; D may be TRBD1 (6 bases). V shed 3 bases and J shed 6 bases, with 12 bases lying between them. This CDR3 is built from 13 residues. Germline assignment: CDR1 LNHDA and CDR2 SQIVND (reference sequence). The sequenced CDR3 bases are TGTGCCAGTAGTATCGTTGGACAGTTCGAG. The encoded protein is CASSIVGQFE. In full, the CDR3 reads CASSIVGQFEQYF.

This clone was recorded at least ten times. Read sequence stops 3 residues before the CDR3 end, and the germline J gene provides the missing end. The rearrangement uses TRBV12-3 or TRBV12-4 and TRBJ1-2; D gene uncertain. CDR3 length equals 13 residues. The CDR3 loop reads CASSVGLLRGYTF. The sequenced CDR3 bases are TGTGCCAGCAGTGTCGGACTGCTCAGGGGC.

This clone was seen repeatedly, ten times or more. CDR3 protein: CASSPQGQGKETQYF. CDR3 bases read: TGTGCCAGCAGCCCCCAGGGACAGGGAAAAGAGACC. The chain is built from TRBV7-2 and TRBJ2-5, with TRBD1 matching 9 bases. The read ends 3 residues before the CDR3 terminus; that terminus is restored from the germline J gene. CDR3 length: 15 amino acids. Germline lookup yields CDR1 SGHTA and CDR2 FQGNSA. J was trimmed by 3 bases and V by 5 bases; bases with no gene match: 7.